These T cell receptor beta chains were read from a single sample in a study of T cell repertoires in cytomegalovirus infection. These receptors lack a known antigen. TCRdb re-analysed the reads in MiXCR, keeping a single row per CDR3 protein. The data show 50,000 or so distinct CDR3 sequences, with 20% seen just once and approximately 18% held by the top ten. The specimen sequenced was PBMCs, sequenced either directly or after in vitro stimulation (not recorded which). Receptors were obtained from a human donor in good health (CMV status not recorded). Some clones in this sample may be carry-over from other donors' samples. CDR3s include the opening cysteine and the closing phenylalanine or tryptophan. A D gene is named only where the DNA matches it firmly. Clone sizes are given selectively: once, few, many, or a class where the clone is expanded.

j_call: TRBJ2-7
v_call: TRBV7-4
clone_size: .
d_call: .
cdr3_aa: CASSPKGLPYSYEQYF
cdr3_nt: TGTGCCAGCAGCCCAAAGGGACTCCCTTACTCCTACGAGCAGTACTTC

j_call: TRBJ2-1
v_call: TRBV9
clone_size: .
d_call: TRBD2
cdr3_aa: CASSLTSGDYNEQFF
cdr3_nt: TGTGCCAGCAGCCTAACTAGCGGGGACTACAATGAGCAGTTCTTC

j_call: TRBJ1-4
v_call: TRBV7-6
clone_size: .
d_call: TRBD1
cdr3_aa: CASSSRDGTGDEKLFF
cdr3_nt: TGTGCCAGCAGCTCTAGGGATGGGACAGGGGATGAAAAACTGTTTTTT

j_call: TRBJ2-7
v_call: TRBV5-6
clone_size: .
d_call: .
cdr3_aa: CASSLRAGSYEQYF
cdr3_nt: TGTGCCAGCAGCTTGCGTGCAGGCTCCTACGAGCAGTACTTC

j_call: TRBJ1-2
v_call: TRBV14
clone_size: medium-sized
d_call: .
cdr3_aa: CASSPVERWGYTF
cdr3_nt: TGTGCCAGCAGCCCAGTGGAGAGATGGGGTTACACCTTC

j_call: TRBJ2-7
v_call: TRBV6-1
clone_size: many
d_call: .
cdr3_aa: CASSEIHEQYF
cdr3_nt: TGTGCCAGCAGTGAAATCCACGAGCAGTACTTC

j_call: TRBJ2-7
v_call: TRBV20-1
clone_size: few
d_call: .
cdr3_aa: CSASALGGANSEQYF
cdr3_nt: TGCAGTGCTAGCGCCCTAGGGGGGGCTAATTCTGAGCAGTACTTC

j_call: TRBJ2-1
v_call: TRBV11-2
clone_size: few
d_call: TRBD2
cdr3_aa: CASSYLVREGPKFF
cdr3_nt: TGTGCCAGCAGCTACTTGGTGCGGGAGGGCCCGAAGTTCTTC

j_call: TRBJ2-2
v_call: TRBV19
clone_size: many
d_call: TRBD2
cdr3_aa: CASMGLLTNTGELFF
cdr3_nt: TGTGCCAGTATGGGACTATTGACGAACACCGGGGAGCTGTTTTTT

j_call: TRBJ2-5
v_call: TRBV24-1
clone_size: .
d_call: .
cdr3_aa: CATSDPGKDQETQYF
cdr3_nt: TGTGCCACCAGTGACCCCGGAAAAGACCAAGAGACCCAGTACTTC

j_call: TRBJ2-3
v_call: TRBV6-2/TRBV6-3
clone_size: .
d_call: TRBD2
cdr3_aa: CASRLAGIASTDTQYF
cdr3_nt: TGTGCCAGCAGACTAGCGGGGATTGCTAGCACAGATACGCAGTATTTT

j_call: TRBJ1-4
v_call: TRBV7-9
clone_size: many
d_call: .
cdr3_aa: CASSSIATNEKLFF
cdr3_nt: TGTGCCAGCAGCTCTATCGCAACTAATGAAAAACTGTTTTTT

j_call: TRBJ2-7
v_call: TRBV11-2
clone_size: .
d_call: .
cdr3_aa: CASSLDRGYEQYF
cdr3_nt: TGTGCCAGCAGCTTAGACAGGGGATACGAGCAGTACTTC

j_call: TRBJ1-5
v_call: TRBV2
clone_size: .
d_call: .
cdr3_aa: CASTQGGGLYSNQPQHF
cdr3_nt: TGTGCCAGCACCCAAGGAGGGGGATTATATAGCAATCAGCCCCAGCATTTT

j_call: TRBJ2-1
v_call: TRBV28
clone_size: many
d_call: TRBD1
cdr3_aa: CASSLSGTGYSEQFF
cdr3_nt: TGTGCCAGCAGTTTAAGTGGGACAGGGTATTCTGAGCAGTTCTTC

j_call: TRBJ2-3
v_call: TRBV11-2
clone_size: .
d_call: TRBD1
cdr3_aa: CASKTGGDTQYF
cdr3_nt: TGTGCCAGTAAAACAGGGGGGGATACGCAGTATTTT

j_call: TRBJ1-4
v_call: TRBV11-2
clone_size: .
d_call: .
cdr3_aa: CASSQDPNTDATNEKLFF
cdr3_nt: TGCGCCAGCAGCCAAGATCCTAACACAGACGCAACTAATGAAAAACTGTTTTTT

j_call: TRBJ2-7
v_call: TRBV7-9
clone_size: .
d_call: .
cdr3_aa: CASSPHASYEQYF
cdr3_nt: TGTGCCAGCAGCCCTCATGCTAGCTACGAGCAGTACTTC

j_call: TRBJ1-5
v_call: TRBV6-2/TRBV6-3
clone_size: .
d_call: TRBD1
cdr3_aa: CASSPGTGLFYSNQPQHF
cdr3_nt: TGTGCCAGCAGCCCGGGGACAGGGCTGTTCTATAGCAATCAGCCCCAGCATTTT

j_call: TRBJ2-1
v_call: TRBV7-2
clone_size: many
d_call: TRBD2
cdr3_aa: CASSLVGRGQFF
cdr3_nt: TGTGCCAGCAGCTTAGTAGGGAGGGGGCAGTTCTTC

j_call: TRBJ2-5
v_call: TRBV2
clone_size: many
d_call: TRBD2
cdr3_aa: CASTSGRGETQYF
cdr3_nt: TGTGCCAGCACTAGCGGGAGAGGGGAGACCCAGTACTTC

j_call: TRBJ1-6
v_call: TRBV11-2
clone_size: .
d_call: .
cdr3_aa: CASSATENSPLHF
cdr3_nt: TGTGCCAGCAGTGCCACAGAGAATTCACCCCTCCACTTT

j_call: TRBJ1-2
v_call: TRBV20-1
clone_size: many
d_call: TRBD1
cdr3_aa: CSAIQGLGGYTF
cdr3_nt: TGCAGTGCAATACAGGGGTTGGGAGGCTACACCTTC

j_call: TRBJ1-1
v_call: TRBV5-6
clone_size: .
d_call: .
cdr3_aa: CASSLDPGGNTEPFF
cdr3_nt: TGTGCCAGCAGCTTAGACCCCGGCGGGAACACTGAACCTTTCTTT

j_call: TRBJ2-5
v_call: TRBV2
clone_size: .
d_call: .
cdr3_aa: CASSGRYLGSQYF
cdr3_nt: TGTGCCAGCTCCGGACGGTACCTGGGGTCCCAGTACTTC

j_call: TRBJ1-6
v_call: TRBV6-5
clone_size: few
d_call: .
cdr3_aa: CASSPRVGRNSPLHF
cdr3_nt: TGTGCCAGCAGTCCCCGGGTGGGGAGGAATTCACCCCTCCACTTT

j_call: TRBJ2-1
v_call: TRBV4-1
clone_size: .
d_call: TRBD2
cdr3_aa: CASSEVAGGSNEQFF
cdr3_nt: TGCGCCAGCAGCGAGGTAGCGGGGGGATCGAATGAGCAGTTCTTC

j_call: TRBJ2-7
v_call: TRBV12-3/TRBV12-4
clone_size: many
d_call: TRBD1
cdr3_aa: CASSSPGDRGIYEQYF
cdr3_nt: TGTGCCAGCAGCTCCCCTGGGGACAGGGGCATCTACGAGCAGTACTTC

j_call: TRBJ2-7
v_call: TRBV27
clone_size: medium-sized
d_call: TRBD2
cdr3_aa: CASKQGAGGLYEQYF
cdr3_nt: TGTGCCAGCAAGCAAGGAGCGGGAGGGTTATACGAGCAGTACTTC

j_call: TRBJ2-7
v_call: TRBV11-2
clone_size: few
d_call: .
cdr3_aa: CASSLDAGGRTYYEQYF
cdr3_nt: TGTGCCAGCAGCTTAGACGCCGGGGGGCGGACTTACTACGAGCAGTACTTC

j_call: TRBJ2-2
v_call: TRBV12-3/TRBV12-4
clone_size: few
d_call: .
cdr3_aa: CASSFSVTGELFF
cdr3_nt: TGTGCCAGCAGTTTCTCTGTCACCGGGGAGCTGTTTTTT

j_call: TRBJ2-1
v_call: TRBV7-2
clone_size: many
d_call: .
cdr3_aa: CASSNLPGSYNEQFF
cdr3_nt: TGTGCCAGCAGCAATCTCCCGGGCTCCTACAATGAGCAGTTCTTC

j_call: TRBJ2-7
v_call: TRBV6-6
clone_size: .
d_call: .
cdr3_aa: CASRDDRSSYEQYF
cdr3_nt: TGTGCCAGCAGGGATGACAGGAGCTCCTACGAGCAGTACTTC

j_call: TRBJ1-4
v_call: TRBV20-1
clone_size: .
d_call: .
cdr3_aa: CSARVLEDEKLFF
cdr3_nt: TGCAGTGCTAGGGTCCTCGAGGATGAAAAACTGTTTTTT

j_call: TRBJ2-1
v_call: TRBV6-2/TRBV6-3
clone_size: .
d_call: TRBD2
cdr3_aa: CASSPVAGGMGNEQFF
cdr3_nt: TGTGCCAGCAGTCCCGTAGCGGGAGGGATGGGCAATGAGCAGTTCTTC

j_call: TRBJ2-4
v_call: TRBV15
clone_size: .
d_call: .
cdr3_aa: CATSRVVSTQGIAKNIQYF
cdr3_nt: TGTGCCACCAGCAGAGTAGTGAGTACGCAGGGGATAGCCAAAAACATTCAGTACTTC

j_call: TRBJ2-7
v_call: TRBV6-5
clone_size: medium-sized
d_call: TRBD2
cdr3_aa: CASRLAGGYEQYF
cdr3_nt: TGTGCCAGCAGGCTAGCGGGAGGCTACGAGCAGTACTTC

j_call: TRBJ2-5
v_call: TRBV14
clone_size: .
d_call: .
cdr3_aa: CASSQDLGGGVIF
cdr3_nt: TGTGCCAGCAGCCAAGATCTGGGCGGCGGGGTCATCTTC

j_call: TRBJ2-3
v_call: TRBV11-1
clone_size: .
d_call: TRBD1
cdr3_aa: CASSLHRGPDTQYF
cdr3_nt: TGTGCCAGCAGCTTGCACAGGGGTCCCGATACGCAGTATTTT

j_call: TRBJ2-1
v_call: TRBV24-1
clone_size: few
d_call: TRBD2
cdr3_aa: CATSDAGTSGFYNEQFF
cdr3_nt: TGTGCCACCAGTGATGCCGGGACTAGCGGATTCTACAATGAGCAGTTCTTC

j_call: TRBJ2-7
v_call: TRBV12-3/TRBV12-4
clone_size: many
d_call: .
cdr3_aa: CASSFRFGGAEQYF
cdr3_nt: .

j_call: TRBJ2-7
v_call: TRBV27
clone_size: .
d_call: .
cdr3_aa: CASSLSHGPPYEQYF
cdr3_nt: TGTGCCAGCAGTTTAAGTCATGGACCCCCCTACGAGCAGTACTTC

j_call: TRBJ1-3
v_call: TRBV11-2
clone_size: .
d_call: .
cdr3_aa: CASSRYSISGNTIYF
cdr3_nt: TGTGCCAGCAGCCGGTACAGTATCTCTGGAAACACCATATATTTT

j_call: TRBJ2-7
v_call: TRBV2
clone_size: .
d_call: TRBD1
cdr3_aa: CASNRQGYEQYF
cdr3_nt: TGTGCCAGCAACCGACAGGGTTACGAGCAGTACTTC

j_call: TRBJ2-5
v_call: TRBV10-3
clone_size: .
d_call: .
cdr3_aa: CAGGGGFGETQYF
cdr3_nt: TGTGCCGGGGGTGGTGGGTTTGGGGAGACCCAGTACTTC

j_call: TRBJ1-1
v_call: TRBV7-8
clone_size: .
d_call: .
cdr3_aa: CASSPEMNTEAFF
cdr3_nt: TGTGCCAGCAGCCCCGAGATGAACACTGAAGCTTTCTTT

j_call: TRBJ1-6
v_call: TRBV7-8
clone_size: medium-sized
d_call: .
cdr3_aa: CASSLGFQIGSPLHF
cdr3_nt: TGTGCCAGCAGCTTAGGTTTTCAGATCGGGTCACCCCTCCACTTT

j_call: TRBJ1-2
v_call: TRBV15
clone_size: .
d_call: .
cdr3_aa: CATSRDWSSGGHNYGYTF
cdr3_nt: TGTGCCACCAGCAGAGATTGGTCCTCAGGCGGTCATAACTATGGCTACACCTTC

j_call: TRBJ2-4
v_call: TRBV11-2
clone_size: .
d_call: .
cdr3_aa: CASSSRLAKNIQYF
cdr3_nt: TGTGCCAGCAGCTCTAGACTAGCCAAAAACATTCAGTACTTC

j_call: TRBJ1-6
v_call: TRBV7-8
clone_size: many
d_call: .
cdr3_aa: CASSLRQLYNSPLHF
cdr3_nt: TGTGCCAGCAGCTTAAGACAGCTCTATAATTCACCCCTCCACTTT

j_call: TRBJ2-6
v_call: TRBV15
clone_size: few
d_call: .
cdr3_aa: CATSRDYGTTYSGANVLTF
cdr3_nt: TGTGCCACCAGCAGAGATTACGGCACAACATACTCTGGGGCCAACGTCCTGACTTTC

j_call: TRBJ1-1
v_call: TRBV7-9
clone_size: many
d_call: .
cdr3_aa: CASTLGGGAGTEAFF
cdr3_nt: TGTGCCAGCACCCTAGGGGGGGGCGCGGGCACTGAAGCTTTCTTT

j_call: TRBJ1-4
v_call: TRBV12-3/TRBV12-4
clone_size: .
d_call: .
cdr3_aa: CASSLVATNEKLFF
cdr3_nt: TGTGCCAGCAGTTTGGTGGCAACTAATGAAAAACTGTTTTTT

j_call: TRBJ2-7
v_call: TRBV29-1
clone_size: .
d_call: .
cdr3_aa: CSVEGESSYEQYF
cdr3_nt: TGCAGCGTTGAGGGGGAATCCTCCTACGAGCAGTACTTC

j_call: TRBJ2-7
v_call: TRBV20-1
clone_size: .
d_call: .
cdr3_aa: CSARETVLYEQYF
cdr3_nt: TGCAGTGCTAGGGAGACAGTTCTCTACGAGCAGTACTTC

j_call: TRBJ1-5
v_call: TRBV4-1
clone_size: many
d_call: .
cdr3_aa: CASSLRLNQPQHF
cdr3_nt: TGCGCCAGCAGCCTCAGGTTGAATCAGCCCCAGCATTTT